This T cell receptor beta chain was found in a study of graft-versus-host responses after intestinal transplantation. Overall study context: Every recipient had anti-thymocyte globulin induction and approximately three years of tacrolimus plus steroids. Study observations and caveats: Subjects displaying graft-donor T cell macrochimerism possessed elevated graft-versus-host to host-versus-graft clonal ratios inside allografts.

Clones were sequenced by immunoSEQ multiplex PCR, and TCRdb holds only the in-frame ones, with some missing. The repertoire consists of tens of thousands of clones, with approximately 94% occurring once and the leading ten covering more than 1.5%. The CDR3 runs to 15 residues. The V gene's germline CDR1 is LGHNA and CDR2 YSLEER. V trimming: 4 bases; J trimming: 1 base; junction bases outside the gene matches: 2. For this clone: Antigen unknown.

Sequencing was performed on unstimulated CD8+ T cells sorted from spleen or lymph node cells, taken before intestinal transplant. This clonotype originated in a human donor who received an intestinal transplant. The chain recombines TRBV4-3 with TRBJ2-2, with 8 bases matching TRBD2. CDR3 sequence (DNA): TGCGCCAGCAGCCCGGGGGGGAAGAACACCGGGGAGCTGTTTTTT. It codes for CASSPGGKNTGELFF.